This record concerns one TCR beta chain sequence. Time point: patch test 2, 6 weeks after DPC sensitization. Treatment reported: therapeutic diphenylcyclopropenone sensitization with weekly scalp DPC. TCRdb called the RACE reads again in MiXCR, with one record for every CDR3 protein. The data hold approximately 69,000 distinct CDR3 sequences, with under 13% observed a single time. This record comes from a study of human T cells and chemical hapten exposure. Across the study: Sensitization applied 2% DPC to approximately 2 cm by approximately 2 cm of upper inner arm skin. Slight volume differences across pooled libraries mainly accounted for varying per-sample TCR yields.

The CDR3 is 14 residues long. CDR1 is SGHRS, CDR2 YFSETQ, per germline. The V gene lost 4 bases and the J gene lost 4 bases, with 15 bases spanning the gap. The chain links TRBV5-1 to TRBJ2-7, with D perhaps being TRBD1 or TRBD2 (5 bases each). Sequencing was performed on whole blood, taken in connection with sensitization to the hapten diphenylcyclopropenone (DPC). The receptor was derived from a woman in her 50s with alopecia areata. Some clones in this sample may be carry-over from other donors' samples. CDR3 DNA: TGCGCCAGCAGCCTGGGGGAAGCGGCATACGAGCAGTACTTC. It codes for CASSLGEAAYEQYF.